The 20 T cell receptor beta chains below were found in one sample sequenced in a study of T cells in Graves' hyperthyroidism and ophthalmopathy. From RNA transcripts, TCR beta CDR3 regions were amplified. Initially, a first-round RT-PCR of the TCR CDR3 employed the HTBI primer set. Each CDR3 protein is one row after TCRdb ran MiXCR on the multiplex PCR reads. The data show under 400,000 distinct CDR3 sequences, with over 12% seen just once and approximately 19% held by the top ten. The sample comprised blood. The receptors here all came from a woman in her fifties or sixties with Graves' ophthalmopathy.

The rearrangement uses TRBV6-1 and TRBJ2-2, with 8 bases lining up with TRBD2. Germline V gene sequence: CDR1 MNHNS, CDR2 SASEGT. V lost 7 bases and J lost 5; bases outside the gene matches: 6. CDR3 length equals 14 residues. The CDR3 sequence: CASTRAGVTGELFF. CDR3 coding DNA: TGTGCCAGCACCAGAGCGGGAGTTACCGGGGAGCTGTTTTTT.

This clonotype was detected many times. The chain combines TRBV7-3 with TRBJ2-3, with TRBD2 matching over 10 bases. Losses at the gene ends were 0 bases for V and 1 base for J; bases not matched to a gene: 13. CDR1 and CDR2 (germline): SGHTA, FQGTGA. CDR3 length equals 20 residues. Written as DNA, the CDR3 is TGTGCCAGCAGCTTAACCTTCGACAGGGTAGGGACTAGCGGCACAGATACGCAGTATTTT. Amino acid sequence: CASSLTFDRVGTSGTDTQYF.

About this clonotype: The junction does not match germline at one end; this may be a read error. V is TRBV30 and J is TRBJ2-3, with a possible D match to TRBD2 (6 bases). The CDR3 totals 14 residues. The germline CDR1 and CDR2 sequences are GTSNPN and SVGIG (reference sequence). This CDR3 is CAWSVGGSKDTQYF. The CDR3, as DNA: TGTGCCTGGAGTGTTGGGGGGAGCAAAGATACGCAGTATTTT. Together with reference TRBV30 and TRBJ2-3, the CDR3 gives the full variable domain: SQTIHQWPATLVQPVGSPLSLECTVEGTSNPNLYWYRQAAGRGLQLLFYSVGIGQISSEVPQNLSASRPQDRQFILSSKKLLLSDSGFYLCAWSVGGSKDTQYFGPGTRLTVL.

In this sample, this clonotype turned up many times. CDR3 DNA sequence: TGTGCCAGCAGTTCGGGACCGACCTACGAGCAGTACTTC. It translates to CASSSGPTYEQYF. This chain joins TRBV6-1 and TRBJ2-7; either TRBD1 or TRBD2 may fit D (5 bases each). Germline-derived CDR1 and CDR2 are MNHNS and SASEGT. The CDR3 totals 13 residues. V shed 5 bases and J shed 2 bases, with 10 bases lying between them.

Many counts were recorded for this clonotype. The V and J genes are TRBV11-2 and TRBJ1-1; 8 bases line up with TRBD1. V shed 6 bases, J shed 5 bases, and the junction held 2 bases outside the gene matches. This CDR3 has 12 amino acids. Per germline, CDR1 SGHAT and CDR2 FQNNGV. CDR3 DNA sequence: TGTGCCAGCAGTTGGACAGGGACTGAAGCTTTCTTT. It specifies CASSWTGTEAFF.

V and J are TRBV12-3 or TRBV12-4 and TRBJ1-4; D unresolved. CDR3 length: 13 residues. Trimming took off 6 bases at V and 7 bases at J, with 12 bases between the two ends. The CDR3 spells CASSIGGIEKLFF. CDR3 DNA: TGTGCCAGCAGCATCGGAGGGATTGAAAAACTGTTTTTT.

This clonotype was seen many times. The chain carries TRBV9 and TRBJ2-5; a possible D gene is TRBD1 (6 bases). V was trimmed by 1 base and J by 3 bases, leaving 10 bases between them. Looked up from germline, CDR1 is SGDLS and CDR2 is YYNGEE. CDR3 length equals 14 residues. CDR3 sequence: CASSVRGFEETQYF. The CDR3 DNA reads as TGTGCCAGCAGCGTAAGGGGGTTTGAAGAGACCCAGTACTTC.

V is TRBV29-1 and J is TRBJ2-1; 8 bases line up with TRBD1. CDR3 length equals 13 residues. Trimming took 5 bases from V and 7 from J; bases not matched to a gene: 7. From germline, CDR1 is SQVTM and CDR2 ANQGSEA. CDR3 in amino acids: CSVWSGGLNEQFF. The CDR3 bases are TGCAGCGTTTGGTCAGGGGGCTTAAATGAGCAGTTCTTC.

This clonotype was counted between two and nine times. The rearrangement joins TRBV28 to TRBJ2-1; 8 nucleotides agree with TRBD2. The CDR3 consists of 14 residues. V trimming: 7 bases; J trimming: 7 bases; junction bases outside the gene matches: 9. Per the germline V gene, CDR1 is MDHEN and CDR2 is SYDVKM. The CDR3 is CASNLPGTRNEQFF. The DNA of the CDR3 is TGTGCCAGCAACCTACCCGGGACTAGAAATGAGCAGTTCTTC.

The table lists this clonotype with many counts. The chain has TRBV7-2 and TRBJ2-2, with D perhaps matching TRBD2 (5 bases). Germline-derived CDR1 and CDR2 are SGHTA and FQGNSA. CDR3 length: 14 residues. V lost 5 bases and J 6 bases, leaving 13 bases between the germline ends. The CDR3 reads CASSPGNGPGELFF. In DNA form, the CDR3 reads TGTGCCAGCAGCCCCGGGAATGGGCCCGGGGAGCTGTTTTTT. Based on the CDR3 plus reference TRBV7-2 and TRBJ2-2, the full variable domain is GAGVSQSPSNKVTEKGKDVELRCDPISGHTALYWYRQSLGQGLEFLIYFQGNSAPDKSGLPSDRFSAERTGGSVSTLTIQRTQQEDSAVYLCASSPGNGPGELFFGEGSRLTVL.

V is TRBV19 and J is TRBJ1-5; the D gene is possibly TRBD1 (5 bases). Germline CDR1 LNHDA, CDR2 SQIVND (reference sequence). The CDR3 totals 14 residues. Trimming shortened V by 9 bases and J by 9 bases, and 21 bases separated the two germline ends. CDR3 nucleotides: TGTGCCAGCGGGACGGTGGATGGTCAAAGGCCCCAGCATTTT. This codes for CASGTVDGQRPQHF. Together with reference TRBV19 and TRBJ1-5, the CDR3 gives the full variable domain: DGGITQSPKYLFRKEGQNVTLSCEQNLNHDAMYWYRQDPGQGLRLIYYSQIVNDFQKGDIAEGYSVSREKKESFPLTVTSAQKNPTAFYLCASGTVDGQRPQHFGDGTRLSIL.

This clonotype was detected many times. The rearrangement joins TRBV7-8 to TRBJ2-2; D is possibly TRBD1 (6 bases). This CDR3 is built from 15 residues. Trimming shortened V by 5 bases and J by 6 bases, and 16 bases separated the two germline ends. The germline gives CDR1 SGHVS, CDR2 FQNEAQ. CDR3 DNA: TGTGCCAGCAGCGCCTACAGGGCGGCGGCCGGGGAGCTGTTTTTT. It encodes CASSAYRAAAGELFF.

This rearrangement joins TRBV12-3 or TRBV12-4 to TRBJ2-1; 9 positions match TRBD2. The CDR3 is made up of 16 amino acids. The trim removed 5 bases at V and 4 bases at J, leaving 9 bases unmatched. In nucleotides, the CDR3 is TGTGCCAGCAGTGGAGACCCAGGACTAGCGTACAATGAGCAGTTCTTC. Protein product: CASSGDPGLAYNEQFF.

This clonotype was counted ten times or more. V gene TRBV7-2 combines with J gene TRBJ1-5, with TRBD1 matching over 9 bases. CDR1 and CDR2 from the germline V gene are SGHTA and FQGNSA. Trimming took 5 bases from V and 2 from J; bases not matched to a gene: 7. CDR3 length: 16 residues. The CDR3 sequence: CASSLGQGRGNQPQHF. The CDR3 nucleotides read TGTGCCAGCAGCCTCGGACAGGGGAGGGGCAATCAGCCCCAGCATTTT.

This clonotype was observed a few times. V gene TRBV4-1 combines with J gene TRBJ2-5, with 11 bases lining up with TRBD2. J was trimmed by 5 bases and V by 4 bases; bases with no gene match: 12. Germline V gene lookup returns CDR1 MGHRA and CDR2 YSYEKL. The CDR3 contains 17 residues. The CDR3 is CASSLRIAGGPRETQYF. The CDR3 DNA reads TGCGCCAGCAGCCTACGAATAGCGGGAGGGCCCCGTGAGACCCAGTACTTC.

Note on this clonotype: A much larger clone differs by one base, so this may be a read error. J is TRBJ1-2 and V is TRBV28; D call uncertain. The CDR3 contains 13 residues. Germline CDR1 is MDHEN and CDR2 is SYDVKM. In DNA form, the CDR3 reads TGTGCCAGCAGTTTTCTGCAGGCCTATCGCTACACCTTC. It is translated as CASSFLQAYRYTF.

This clonotype was seen a handful of times. The V gene is TRBV7-9, the J gene TRBJ1-6; D gene ambiguous. V lost 6 bases, J lost 8 bases, and 17 bases lay in between. Germline assignment: CDR1 SEHNR and CDR2 FQNEAQ (reference sequence). The CDR3 totals 15 residues. In nucleotides, the CDR3 is TGTGCCAGCAGGACTGATCAACCCCGCCATTCACCCCTCCACTTT. Translated, it gives CASRTDQPRHSPLHF.

This clonotype was counted only a few times. This sequence joins TRBV20-1 and TRBJ1-1; D not resolved. In germline, CDR1 is DFQATT, CDR2 SNEGSKA (reference sequence). The CDR3 runs to 13 residues. The V end lost 4 bases, the J end lost 0 bases, and 9 bases lay between the germline ends. The CDR3 DNA reads TGCAGTGCTAACCCCAACATGAACACTGAAGCTTTCTTT. This codes for CSANPNMNTEAFF.

This clonotype was counted many times. V and J are TRBV6-5 and TRBJ1-1, with a possible D match to TRBD1 (6 bases). CDR1 is MNHEY, CDR2 SVGAGI, per germline. The CDR3 totals 15 residues. V was pared by 0 bases and J by 2 bases, with 10 bases between. DNA for the CDR3: TGTGCCAGCAGTTACTCGGCAGGGGTTAACACTGAAGCTTTCTTT. It translates to CASSYSAGVNTEAFF.

This clonotype came up many times. V gene TRBV6-1 combines with J gene TRBJ2-4; 10 nucleotides agree with TRBD2. Germline CDR1 MNHNS, CDR2 SASEGT. J gave up 2 bases and V 0 bases, and 4 bases lay outside the gene matches. The CDR3 totals 17 residues. The chain's CDR3 is CASSEAPSGSTKNIQYF. The CDR3 DNA sequence: TGTGCCAGCAGTGAAGCGCCTAGCGGGAGTACCAAAAACATTCAGTACTTC.